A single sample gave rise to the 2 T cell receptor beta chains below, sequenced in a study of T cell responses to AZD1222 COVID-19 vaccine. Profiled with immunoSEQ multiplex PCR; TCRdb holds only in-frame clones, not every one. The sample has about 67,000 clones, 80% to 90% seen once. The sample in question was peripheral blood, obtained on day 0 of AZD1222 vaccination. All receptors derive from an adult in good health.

The CDR3 bases are TGTGCCAGCAGCTTTTTCACGACAGGGCTAGACGGCTACACCTTC. Translating it yields CASSFFTTGLDGYTF. The chain employs TRBV7-2 and TRBJ1-2; 7 bases line up with TRBD1. From germline, CDR1 is SGHTA and CDR2 FQGNSA. The trim removed 3 bases at V and 8 bases at J, leaving 12 bases unmatched. The CDR3 spans 15 residues.

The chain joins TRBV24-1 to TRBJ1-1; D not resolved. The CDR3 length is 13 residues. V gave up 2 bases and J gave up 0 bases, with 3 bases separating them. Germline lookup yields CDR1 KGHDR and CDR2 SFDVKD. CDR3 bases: TGTGCCACCAGTGATTGGTTGAACACTGAAGCTTTCTTT. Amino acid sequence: CATSDWLNTEAFF.